This T cell receptor beta chain was found in a study of blood T cell repertoires in COVID-19. Study as a whole: Material from acute and convalescent COVID-19 was sourced from the United States, Italy and Spain.

The ends lost 5 bases at V and 4 bases at J; junction bases unmatched: 5. CDR1 is SGHAT and CDR2 is FQNNGV in the germline V gene. The CDR3 is 14 residues long. The assay was immunoSEQ multiplex PCR, and TCRdb's table has in-frame clones only and misses some. The repertoire has roughly 35,000 clones, approximately 80% of them found once; the top ten carry under 35%. Source material: peripheral blood. V is TRBV11-2 and J is TRBJ1-2; TRBD1 agrees at 9 bases. This receptor was obtained from an elderly man with acute or convalescent COVID-19. CDR3 sequence: CASSNRGLVYGYTF. The CDR3, as DNA: TGTGCCAGCAGCAACAGGGGGCTCGTCTATGGCTACACCTTC.